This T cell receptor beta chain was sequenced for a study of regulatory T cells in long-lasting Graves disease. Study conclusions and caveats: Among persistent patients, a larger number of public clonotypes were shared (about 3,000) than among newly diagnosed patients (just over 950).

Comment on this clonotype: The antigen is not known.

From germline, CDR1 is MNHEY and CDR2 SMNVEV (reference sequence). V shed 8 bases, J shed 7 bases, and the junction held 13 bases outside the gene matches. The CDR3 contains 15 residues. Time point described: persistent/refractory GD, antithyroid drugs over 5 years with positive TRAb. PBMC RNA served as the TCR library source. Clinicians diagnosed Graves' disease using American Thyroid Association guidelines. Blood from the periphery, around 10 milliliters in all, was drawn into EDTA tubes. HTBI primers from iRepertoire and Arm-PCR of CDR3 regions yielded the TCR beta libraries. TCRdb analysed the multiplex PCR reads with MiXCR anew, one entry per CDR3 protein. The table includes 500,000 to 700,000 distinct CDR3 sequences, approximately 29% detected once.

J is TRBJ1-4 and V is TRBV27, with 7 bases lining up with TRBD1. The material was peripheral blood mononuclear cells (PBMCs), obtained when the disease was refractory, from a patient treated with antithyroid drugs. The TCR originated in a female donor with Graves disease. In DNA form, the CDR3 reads TGTGCCAGCGCCCAAGCGGCCAGGGGGGGTGAAAAACTGTTTTTT. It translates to CASAQAARGGEKLFF.